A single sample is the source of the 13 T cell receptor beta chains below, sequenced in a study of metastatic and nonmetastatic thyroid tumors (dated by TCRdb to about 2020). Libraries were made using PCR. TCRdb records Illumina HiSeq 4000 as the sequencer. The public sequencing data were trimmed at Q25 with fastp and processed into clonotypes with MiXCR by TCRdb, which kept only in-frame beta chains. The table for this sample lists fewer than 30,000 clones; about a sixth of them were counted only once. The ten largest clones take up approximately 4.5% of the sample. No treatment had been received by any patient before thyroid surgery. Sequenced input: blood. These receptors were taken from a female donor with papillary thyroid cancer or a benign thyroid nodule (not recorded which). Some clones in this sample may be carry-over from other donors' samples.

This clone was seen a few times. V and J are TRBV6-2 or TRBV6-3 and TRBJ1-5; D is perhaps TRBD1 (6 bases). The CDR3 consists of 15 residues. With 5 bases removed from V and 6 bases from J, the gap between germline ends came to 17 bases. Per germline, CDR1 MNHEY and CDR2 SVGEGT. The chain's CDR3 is CASSPTGNASQPQHF. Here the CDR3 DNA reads TGTGCCAGCAGTCCTACAGGGAATGCGTCTCAGCCCCAGCATTTT.

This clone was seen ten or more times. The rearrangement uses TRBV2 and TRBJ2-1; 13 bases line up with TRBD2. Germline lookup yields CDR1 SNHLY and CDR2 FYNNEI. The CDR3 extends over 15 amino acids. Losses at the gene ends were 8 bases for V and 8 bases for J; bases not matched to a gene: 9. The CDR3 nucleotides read TGTGCCAGCTCCACTAGCGGGGGGGCCCTTGATGAGCAGTTCTTC. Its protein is CASSTSGGALDEQFF. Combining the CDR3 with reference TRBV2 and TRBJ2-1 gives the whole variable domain EPEVTQTPSHQVTQMGQEVILRCVPISNHLYFYWYRQILGQKVEFLVSFYNNEISEKSEIFDDQFSVERPDGSNFTLKIRSTKLEDSAMYFCASSTSGGALDEQFFGPGTRLTVL.

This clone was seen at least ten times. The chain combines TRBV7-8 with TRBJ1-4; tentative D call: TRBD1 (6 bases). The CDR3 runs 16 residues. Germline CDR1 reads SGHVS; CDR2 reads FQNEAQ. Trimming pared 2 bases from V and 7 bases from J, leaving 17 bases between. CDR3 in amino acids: CASSLRGAGTSEKLFF. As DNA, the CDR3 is TGTGCCAGCAGCTTAAGGGGGGCAGGGACGAGTGAAAAACTGTTTTTT.

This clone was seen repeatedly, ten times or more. CDR3 amino acids: CASTDPGLSSYEQYF. The CDR3 DNA sequence: TGTGCCAGCACCGACCCAGGGTTAAGCTCCTACGAGCAGTACTTC. V gene TRBV28 combines with J gene TRBJ2-7; tentative D call: TRBD1 (5 bases). CDR3 length: 15 residues. The V end was cut by 7 bases, the J end by 0 bases, with 16 bases between. Germline V gene lookup returns CDR1 MDHEN and CDR2 SYDVKM.

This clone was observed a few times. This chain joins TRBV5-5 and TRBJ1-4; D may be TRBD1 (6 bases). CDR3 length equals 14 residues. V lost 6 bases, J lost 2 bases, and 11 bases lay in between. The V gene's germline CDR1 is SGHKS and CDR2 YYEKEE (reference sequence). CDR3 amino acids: CASKTTGTNEKLFF. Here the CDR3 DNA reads TGTGCCAGCAAGACAACAGGGACTAATGAAAAACTGTTTTTT.

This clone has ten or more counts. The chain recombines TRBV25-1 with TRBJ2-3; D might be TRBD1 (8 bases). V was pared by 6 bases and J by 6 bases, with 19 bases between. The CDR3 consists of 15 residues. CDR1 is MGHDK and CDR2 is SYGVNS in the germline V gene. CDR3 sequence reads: CASRGGDRLLDTQYF. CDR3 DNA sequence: TGTGCCAGCAGGGGGGGGGACAGGCTTCTCGATACGCAGTATTTT.

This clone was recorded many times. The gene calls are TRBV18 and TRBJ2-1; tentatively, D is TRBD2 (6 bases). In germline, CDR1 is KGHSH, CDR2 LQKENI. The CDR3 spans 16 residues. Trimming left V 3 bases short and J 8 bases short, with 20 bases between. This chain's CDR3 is CASSPDRERGFHEQFF. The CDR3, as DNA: TGTGCCAGCTCACCTGACCGGGAGAGAGGTTTCCATGAGCAGTTCTTC.

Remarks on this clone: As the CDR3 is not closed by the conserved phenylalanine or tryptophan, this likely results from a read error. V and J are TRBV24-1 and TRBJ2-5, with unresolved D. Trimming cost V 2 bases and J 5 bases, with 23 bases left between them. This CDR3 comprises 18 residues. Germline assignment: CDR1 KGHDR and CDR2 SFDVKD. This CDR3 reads CATSDSLDPGGVVETQYL. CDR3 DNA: TGTGCCACCAGTGATTCCCTCGACCCCGGCGGAGTGGTGGAGACCCAGTACCTC.

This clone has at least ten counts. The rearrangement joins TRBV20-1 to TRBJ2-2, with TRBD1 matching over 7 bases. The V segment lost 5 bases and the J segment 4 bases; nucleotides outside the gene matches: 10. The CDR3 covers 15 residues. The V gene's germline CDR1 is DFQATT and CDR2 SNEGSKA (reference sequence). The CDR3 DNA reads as TGCAGTGCTTACCGGGACAGCACGAGCACCGGGGAGCTGTTTTTT. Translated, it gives CSAYRDSTSTGELFF.

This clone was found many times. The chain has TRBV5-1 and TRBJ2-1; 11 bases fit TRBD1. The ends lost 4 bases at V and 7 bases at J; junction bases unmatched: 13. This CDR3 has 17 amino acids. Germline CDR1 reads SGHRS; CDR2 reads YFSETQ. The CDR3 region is CASSRFGAGTGGNEQFF. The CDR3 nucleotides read TGCGCCAGCAGCCGTTTTGGGGCCGGGACAGGGGGGAATGAGCAGTTCTTC.

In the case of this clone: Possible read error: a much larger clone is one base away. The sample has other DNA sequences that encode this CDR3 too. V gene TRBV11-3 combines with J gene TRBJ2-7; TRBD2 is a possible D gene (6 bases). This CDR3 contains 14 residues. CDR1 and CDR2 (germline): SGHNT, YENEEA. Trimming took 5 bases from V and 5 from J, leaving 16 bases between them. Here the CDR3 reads CASSSSGGFDEQYF. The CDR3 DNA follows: TGTGCCAGCAGCAGTAGCGGCGGGTTCGACGAGCAGTACTTC.

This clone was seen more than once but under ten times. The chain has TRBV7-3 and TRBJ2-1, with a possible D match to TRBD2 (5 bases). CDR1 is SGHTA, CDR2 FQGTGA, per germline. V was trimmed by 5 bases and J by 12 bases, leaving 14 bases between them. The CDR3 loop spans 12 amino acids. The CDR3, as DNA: TGTGCCAGCAGCGGTAGCACCGGAGGGCAGTTCTTC. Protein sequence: CASSGSTGGQFF. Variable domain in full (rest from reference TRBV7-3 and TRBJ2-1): GAGVSQTPSNKVTEKGKYVELRCDPISGHTALYWYRQSLGQGPEFLIYFQGTGAADDSGLPNDRFFAVRPEGSVSTLKIQRTERGDSAVYLCASSGSTGGQFFGPGTRLTVL.

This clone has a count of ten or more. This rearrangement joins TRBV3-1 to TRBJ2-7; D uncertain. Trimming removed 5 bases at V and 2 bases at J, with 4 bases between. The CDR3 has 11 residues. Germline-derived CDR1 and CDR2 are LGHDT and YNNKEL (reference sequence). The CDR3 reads CASSIAYEQYF. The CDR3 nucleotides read TGTGCCAGCAGCATCGCCTACGAGCAGTACTTC.